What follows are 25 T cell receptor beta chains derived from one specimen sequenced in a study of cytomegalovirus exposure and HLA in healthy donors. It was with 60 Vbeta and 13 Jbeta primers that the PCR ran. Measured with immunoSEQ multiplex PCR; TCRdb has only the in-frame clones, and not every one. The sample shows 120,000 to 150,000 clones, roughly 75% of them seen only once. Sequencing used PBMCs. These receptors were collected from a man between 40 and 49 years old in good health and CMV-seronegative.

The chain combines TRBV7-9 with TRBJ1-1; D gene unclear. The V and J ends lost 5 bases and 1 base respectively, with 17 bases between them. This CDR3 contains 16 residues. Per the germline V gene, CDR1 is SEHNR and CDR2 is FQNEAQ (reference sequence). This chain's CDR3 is CASSPRFGGQNTEAFF. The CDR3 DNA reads TGTGCCAGCAGCCCCAGGTTCGGAGGGCAGAACACTGAAGCTTTCTTT.

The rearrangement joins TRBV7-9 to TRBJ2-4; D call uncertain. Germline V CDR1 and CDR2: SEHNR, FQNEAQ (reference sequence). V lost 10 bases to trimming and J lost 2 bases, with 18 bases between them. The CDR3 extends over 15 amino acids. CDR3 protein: CATLLGSESKNIQYF. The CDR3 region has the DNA TGTGCCACCTTACTTGGCAGCGAATCCAAAAACATTCAGTACTTC.

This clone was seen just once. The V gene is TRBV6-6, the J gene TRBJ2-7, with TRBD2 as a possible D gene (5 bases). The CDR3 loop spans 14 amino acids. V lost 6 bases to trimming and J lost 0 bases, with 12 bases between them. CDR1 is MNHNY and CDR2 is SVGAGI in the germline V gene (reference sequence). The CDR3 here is CASSQAGSSYEQYF. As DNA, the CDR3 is TGTGCCAGCAGCCAGGCTGGGAGCTCCTACGAGCAGTACTTC.

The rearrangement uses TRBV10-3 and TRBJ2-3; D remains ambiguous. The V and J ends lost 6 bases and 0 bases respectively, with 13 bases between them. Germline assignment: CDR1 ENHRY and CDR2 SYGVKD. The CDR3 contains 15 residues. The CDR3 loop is CAIRPSTASTDTQYF. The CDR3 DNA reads TGTGCCATCAGGCCGAGCACCGCTAGCACAGATACGCAGTATTTT.

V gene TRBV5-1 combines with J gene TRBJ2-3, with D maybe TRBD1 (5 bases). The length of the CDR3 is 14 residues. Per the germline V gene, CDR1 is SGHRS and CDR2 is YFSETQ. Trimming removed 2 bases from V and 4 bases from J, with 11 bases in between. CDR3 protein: CASSLGQSPDTQYF. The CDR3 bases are TGCGCCAGCAGCTTAGGACAATCTCCAGATACGCAGTATTTT.

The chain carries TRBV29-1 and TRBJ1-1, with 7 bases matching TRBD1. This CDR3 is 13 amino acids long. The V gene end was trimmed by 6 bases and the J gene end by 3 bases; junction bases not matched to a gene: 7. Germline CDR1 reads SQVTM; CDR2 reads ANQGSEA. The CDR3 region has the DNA TGCAGCGTGCAACAGGGGTGGGACACTGAAGCTTTCTTT. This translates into CSVQQGWDTEAFF.

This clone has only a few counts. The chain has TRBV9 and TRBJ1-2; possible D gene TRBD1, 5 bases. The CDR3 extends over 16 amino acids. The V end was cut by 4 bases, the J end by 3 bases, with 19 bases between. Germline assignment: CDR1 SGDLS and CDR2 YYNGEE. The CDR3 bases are TGTGCCAGCAGCCTCCGGGCCGGGGGAAGCGACTATGGCTACACCTTC. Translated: CASSLRAGGSDYGYTF.

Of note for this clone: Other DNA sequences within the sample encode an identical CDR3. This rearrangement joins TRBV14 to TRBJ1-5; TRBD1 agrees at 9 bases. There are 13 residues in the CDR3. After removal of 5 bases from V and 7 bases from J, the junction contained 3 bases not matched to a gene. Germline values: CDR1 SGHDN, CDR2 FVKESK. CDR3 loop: CASSGQGNQPQHF. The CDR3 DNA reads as TGTGCCAGCAGCGGACAGGGGAACCAGCCCCAGCATTTT.

The CDR3 loop reads CASSGRPSTDTQYF. CDR3 nucleotides: TGTGCCAGCAGCGGCAGGCCTAGCACAGATACGCAGTATTTT. This chain connects TRBV25-1 to TRBJ2-3, with D unclear. The CDR3 runs 14 residues. Trimming took off 6 bases at V and 0 bases at J, with 10 bases between the two ends. The germline CDR1 and CDR2 sequences are MGHDK and SYGVNS.

In nucleotides, the CDR3 is TGTGCCAGCAGCTTGACAGCCGCAACTGAAGCTTTCTTT. It codes for CASSLTAATEAFF. The chain carries TRBV5-5 and TRBJ1-1; D remains ambiguous. CDR1 and CDR2 (germline): SGHKS, YYEKEE (reference sequence). This CDR3 has 13 amino acids. Trimming left V 1 base short and J 5 bases short, with 9 bases between.

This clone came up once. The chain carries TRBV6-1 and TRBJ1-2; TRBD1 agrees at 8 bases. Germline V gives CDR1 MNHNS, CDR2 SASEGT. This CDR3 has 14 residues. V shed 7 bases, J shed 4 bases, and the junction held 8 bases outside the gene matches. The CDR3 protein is CASNRQGRSYGYTF. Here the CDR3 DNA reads TGTGCCAGCAACCGACAGGGGCGTTCCTATGGCTACACCTTC.

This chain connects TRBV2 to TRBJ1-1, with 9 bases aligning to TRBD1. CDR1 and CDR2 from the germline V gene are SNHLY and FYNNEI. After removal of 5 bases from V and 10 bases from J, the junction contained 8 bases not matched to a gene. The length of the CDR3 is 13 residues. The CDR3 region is CASSLTGGGGAFF. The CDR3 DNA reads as TGTGCCAGCAGTTTGACAGGGGGAGGGGGAGCTTTCTTT. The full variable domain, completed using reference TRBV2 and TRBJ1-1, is EPEVTQTPSHQVTQMGQEVILRCVPISNHLYFYWYRQILGQKVEFLVSFYNNEISEKSEIFDDQFSVERPDGSNFTLKIRSTKLEDSAMYFCASSLTGGGGAFFGQGTRLTVV.

CDR3 amino acids: CATSRRDGLMATEAFF. The CDR3, as DNA: TGTGCCACCAGCAGGCGGGACGGCCTTATGGCCACTGAAGCTTTCTTT. The chain is built from TRBV15 and TRBJ1-1, with D tentatively TRBD1 (5 bases). Germline V CDR1 and CDR2: LNHNV, YYDKDF (reference sequence). CDR3 length equals 16 residues. V lost 3 bases, J lost 4 bases, and 18 bases lay in between.

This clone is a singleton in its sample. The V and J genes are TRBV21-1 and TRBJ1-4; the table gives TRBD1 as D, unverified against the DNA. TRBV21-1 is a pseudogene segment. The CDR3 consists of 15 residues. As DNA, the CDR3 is TGTGCCAGCAGCAAAGTGAGGGGGAAGGGTGAAAAACTGTTTTTT. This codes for CASSKVRGKGEKLFF.

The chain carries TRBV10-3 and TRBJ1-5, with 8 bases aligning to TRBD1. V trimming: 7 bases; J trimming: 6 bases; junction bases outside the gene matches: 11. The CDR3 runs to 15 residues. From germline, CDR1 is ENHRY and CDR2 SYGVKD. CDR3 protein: CAIKPGQGSTQPQHF. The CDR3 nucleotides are TGTGCCATCAAACCTGGACAGGGCTCCACTCAGCCCCAGCATTTT.

As DNA, the CDR3 is TGTGCCAGCAGTGACACAGGGTCCAGTGGAGAAAAACTGTTTTTT. Residues: CASSDTGSSGEKLFF. The chain couples TRBV25-1 to TRBJ1-4; TRBD1 is a possible D gene (6 bases). Trimming pared 3 bases from V and 8 bases from J, leaving 16 bases between. CDR3 size: 15 residues. Germline V gene data show CDR1 as MGHDK and CDR2 as SYGVNS.

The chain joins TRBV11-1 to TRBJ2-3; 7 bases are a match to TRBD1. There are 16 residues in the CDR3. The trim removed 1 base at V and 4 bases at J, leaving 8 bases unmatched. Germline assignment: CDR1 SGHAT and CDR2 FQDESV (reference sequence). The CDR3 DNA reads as TGTGCCAGCAGCTTAGGTCTCCAGGGGGACGCAGATACGCAGTATTTT. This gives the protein CASSLGLQGDADTQYF.

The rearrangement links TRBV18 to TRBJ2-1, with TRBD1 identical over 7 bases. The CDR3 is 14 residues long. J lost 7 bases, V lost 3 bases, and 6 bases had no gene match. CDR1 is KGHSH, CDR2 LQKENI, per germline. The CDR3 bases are TGTGCCAGCTCACCCGACAGGGTAGATAATGAGCAGTTCTTC. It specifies CASSPDRVDNEQFF.

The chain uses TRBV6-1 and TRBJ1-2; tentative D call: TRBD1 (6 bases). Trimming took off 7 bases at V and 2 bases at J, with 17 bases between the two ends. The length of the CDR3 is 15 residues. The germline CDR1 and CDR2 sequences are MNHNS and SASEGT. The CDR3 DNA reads TGTGCCAGCACCTCCGGGACAACCCGCAACTATGGCTACACCTTC. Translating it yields CASTSGTTRNYGYTF.

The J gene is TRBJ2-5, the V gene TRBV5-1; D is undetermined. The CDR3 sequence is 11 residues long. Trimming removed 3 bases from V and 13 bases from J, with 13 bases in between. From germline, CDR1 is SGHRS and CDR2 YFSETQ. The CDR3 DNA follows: TGCGCCAGCAGCTCCACGCGTCAGCGGTACTTC. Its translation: CASSSTRQRYF.

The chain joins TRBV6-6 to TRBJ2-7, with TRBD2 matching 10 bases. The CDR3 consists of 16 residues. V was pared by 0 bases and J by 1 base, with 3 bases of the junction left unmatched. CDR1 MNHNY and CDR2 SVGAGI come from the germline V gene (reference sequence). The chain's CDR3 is CASSYSERGGSYEQYF. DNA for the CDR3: TGTGCCAGCAGTTACTCGGAGCGGGGGGGATCCTACGAGCAGTACTTC.

The CDR3 coding sequence is TGTGCCAGCAGTACCGCCTTTGGCCAGGAGACCCAGTACTTC. Its protein product is CASSTAFGQETQYF. This sequence joins TRBV2 and TRBJ2-5; D is unresolved. V lost 5 bases, J lost 5 bases, and 15 bases lay in between. This CDR3 spans 14 amino acids. Germline lookup yields CDR1 SNHLY and CDR2 FYNNEI.

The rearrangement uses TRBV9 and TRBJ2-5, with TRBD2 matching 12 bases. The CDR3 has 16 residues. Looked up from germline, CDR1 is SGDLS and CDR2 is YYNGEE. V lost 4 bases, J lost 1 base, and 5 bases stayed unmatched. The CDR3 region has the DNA TGTGCCAGCAGCCCCGGACTAGCGGGGATCCAAGAGACCCAGTACTTC. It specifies CASSPGLAGIQETQYF. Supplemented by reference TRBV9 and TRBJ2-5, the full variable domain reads DSGVTQTPKHLITATGQRVTLRCSPRSGDLSVYWYQQSLDQGLQFLIQYYNGEERAKGNILERFSAQQFPDLHSELNLSSLELGDSALYFCASSPGLAGIQETQYFGPGTRLLVL.

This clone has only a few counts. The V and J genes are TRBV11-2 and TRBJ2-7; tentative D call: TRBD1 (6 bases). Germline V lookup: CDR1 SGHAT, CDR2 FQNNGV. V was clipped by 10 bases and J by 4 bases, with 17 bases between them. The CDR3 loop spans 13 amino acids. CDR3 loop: CATSQGHLYEQYF. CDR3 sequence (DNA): TGTGCCACATCTCAGGGACATCTTTACGAGCAGTACTTC.

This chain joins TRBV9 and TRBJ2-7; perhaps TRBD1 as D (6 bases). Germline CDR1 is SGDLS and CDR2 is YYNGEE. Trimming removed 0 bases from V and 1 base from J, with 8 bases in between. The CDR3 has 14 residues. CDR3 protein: CASSVDTGSYEQYF. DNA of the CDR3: TGTGCCAGCAGCGTAGACACAGGGTCCTACGAGCAGTACTTC.